This TCR beta chain was sequenced in a study of chemoradiotherapy in HPV16-positive cancers. As for the study in general: Functional T-cell assays on a couple of HPV16-positive patients' cells defined candidate HPV-specific clones and common TCR motifs.

Profiled with immunoSEQ multiplex PCR; TCRdb holds only in-frame clones, not every one. Of 6,500 to 9,000 clones listed, around 90% are singletons. Comment on this clone: Its antigen remains unidentified. The sample contains more than one DNA sequence encoding this CDR3.

Notes on the study in general: The functional HPV-specific definition rests on just a couple of HPV16-positive patients. HPV-responsive T-cell expansion during chemoradiotherapy was linked to improved recurrence-free survival in HPV16-positive patients.

The TCR originated in a human donor with HPV-associated anogenital cancer. This specimen consisted of tumor tissue, obtained from a patient who underwent chemoradiotherapy.

The CDR3 spells CASSFGLAEETQYF. CDR3 sequence (DNA): TGTGCCAGCAGCTTTGGGCTAGCGGAAGAGACCCAGTACTTC. The V gene is TRBV11-2, the J gene TRBJ2-5; 7 bases fit TRBD2. The CDR3 has 14 amino acids. Trimming removed 3 bases from V and 3 bases from J; junction bases left unmatched: 4. Germline CDR1 reads SGHAT; CDR2 reads FQNNGV.